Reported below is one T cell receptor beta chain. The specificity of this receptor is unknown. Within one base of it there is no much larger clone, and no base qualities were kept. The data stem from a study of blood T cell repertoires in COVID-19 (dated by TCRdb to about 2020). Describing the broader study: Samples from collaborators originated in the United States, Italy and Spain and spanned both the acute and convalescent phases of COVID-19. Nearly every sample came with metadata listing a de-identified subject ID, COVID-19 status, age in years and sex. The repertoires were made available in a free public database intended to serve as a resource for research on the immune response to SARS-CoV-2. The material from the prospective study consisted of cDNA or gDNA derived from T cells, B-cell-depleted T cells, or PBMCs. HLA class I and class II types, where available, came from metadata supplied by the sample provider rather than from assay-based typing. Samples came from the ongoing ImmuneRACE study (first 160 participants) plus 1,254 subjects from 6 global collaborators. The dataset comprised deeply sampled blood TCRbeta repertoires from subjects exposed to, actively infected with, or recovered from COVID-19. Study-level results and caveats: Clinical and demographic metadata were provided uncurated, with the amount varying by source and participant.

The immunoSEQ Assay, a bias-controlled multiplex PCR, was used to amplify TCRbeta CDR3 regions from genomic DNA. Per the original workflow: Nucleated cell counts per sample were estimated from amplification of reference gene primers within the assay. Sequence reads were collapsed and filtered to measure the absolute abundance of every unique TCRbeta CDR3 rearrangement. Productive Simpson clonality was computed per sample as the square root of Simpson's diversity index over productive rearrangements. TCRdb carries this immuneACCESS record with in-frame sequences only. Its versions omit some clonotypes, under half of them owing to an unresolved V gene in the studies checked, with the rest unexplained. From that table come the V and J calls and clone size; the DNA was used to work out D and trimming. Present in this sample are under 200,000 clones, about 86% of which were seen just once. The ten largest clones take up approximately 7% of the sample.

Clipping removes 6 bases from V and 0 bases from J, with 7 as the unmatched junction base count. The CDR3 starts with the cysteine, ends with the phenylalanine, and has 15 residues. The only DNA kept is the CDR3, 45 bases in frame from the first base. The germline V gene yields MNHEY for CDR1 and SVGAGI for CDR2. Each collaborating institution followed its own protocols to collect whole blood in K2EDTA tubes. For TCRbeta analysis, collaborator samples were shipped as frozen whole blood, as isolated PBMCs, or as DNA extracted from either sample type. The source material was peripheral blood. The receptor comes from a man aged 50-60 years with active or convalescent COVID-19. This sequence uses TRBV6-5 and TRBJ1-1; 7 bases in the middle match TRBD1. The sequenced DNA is TGTGCCAGCAGGAGGGACAGTAAAATGAACACTGAAGCTTTCTTT. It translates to CASRRDSKMNTEAFF.